This T cell receptor (beta chain) appears in the sequencing data of a study of molecular identifiers for immune sequencing clone quantification. Points from the study as a whole: Underestimated sizes of highly expanded clones could result from identical TCR molecules that share a barcode. Naive cells had under 1% of molecules in clones above 20 RNA copies, effectors over 99%.

Previously reported methods and listed TCR primers produced the bulk TCR libraries. TCRdb reprocessed the PCR reads with MiXCR, giving one entry per CDR3 protein. The repertoire holds more than 450,000 distinct CDR3 sequences, with about 20% as singletons. A few counts support this clonotype. The antigen remains unidentified. The authors sorted naive CD8 T cells as CD8+CD4-CCR7+CD45RA+. This receptor was obtained from a human donor in good health. Some libraries in this study had Jurkat cell RNA spiked in. Material: naive CD8+ T cells from blood, with Jurkat cell RNA spiked in. The subset denotes: FACS-sorted CD8+CD4-CCR7+CD45RA+ naive T cells.

CDR3 amino acids: CASKERQYLSPLHF. The CDR3 DNA reads TGTGCCAGCAAGGAAAGACAGTACCTTTCACCCCTCCACTTT. The V call is TRBV6-6, the J call TRBJ1-6, with D maybe TRBD1 (5 bases). The CDR3 is 14 amino acids. Germline lookup yields CDR1 MNHNY and CDR2 SVGAGI (reference sequence). V shed 7 bases and J shed 9 bases, with 16 bases lying between them.